The sequence of this T cell receptor (beta chain) was determined in a study of blood T cell repertoires in COVID-19. Across the whole study: Acute and convalescent COVID-19 samples came from the United States, Italy and Spain.

Clones were read by immunoSEQ multiplex PCR, and TCRdb kept only the in-frame ones, dropping some. Altogether about 260,000 clones are present, approximately 86% being singletons, with the ten largest covering around 5%. The sample taken for sequencing was peripheral blood. The receptor's source is a woman in her sixties or seventies with COVID-19, enrolled during active disease.

The CDR3 DNA is TGTGCCAGTAGTGTCGGACAGGGGAATTCACCCCTCCACTTT. Translation: CASSVGQGNSPLHF. This chain uses TRBV19 with TRBJ1-6, with TRBD1 identical over 9 bases. CDR3 length: 14 amino acids. V shed 5 bases, J shed 7 bases, and the junction held 3 bases outside the gene matches. Germline CDR1 and CDR2: LNHDA and SQIVND (reference sequence).